Listed here are 10 T cell receptor beta chains from one sample, sequenced in a study of post-analysis software for immune sequencing data. Study-wide points: In patients, TRBV5-6, TRBV5-1 and TRBV20-1 belonged to 4 or 5 TRBV segments found more frequently than in controls.

Antigen specificity for these receptors is unknown. Unique molecular identifiers tagged the TCR beta cDNA libraries. TCRdb reprocessed the PCR reads via MiXCR and lists one record per CDR3 protein. The sample includes approximately 730,000 distinct CDR3 sequences, 25% to 30% of them seen just once. The specimen was blood. The receptors were sampled from a girl under 18 with multiple sclerosis.

The chain is built from TRBV28 and TRBJ2-1; TRBD1 is a possible D gene (6 bases). CDR1 is MDHEN, CDR2 SYDVKM, per germline. Trimming took 6 bases from V and 6 from J, leaving 24 bases between them. CDR3 size: 17 residues. This chain's CDR3 is CASSPIISTGPSNEQFF. CDR3 sequence (DNA): TGTGCCAGCAGCCCCATAATTTCGACAGGACCAAGCAATGAGCAGTTCTTC.

In this sample, this clonotype turned up a few times. The chain uses TRBV5-8 and TRBJ2-7; D unclear. This CDR3 spans 11 amino acids. V lost 4 bases, J lost 6 bases, and 8 bases lay in between. Germline V lookup: CDR1 SGHTS, CDR2 YDEGEE. The CDR3 DNA reads as TGTGCCAGCAGCCTGGCCCCCGAGCAGTACTTC. It yields the protein CASSLAPEQYF.

This clonotype was picked up a small number of times. The chain couples TRBV3-1 to TRBJ2-7; 14 positions match TRBD2. Germline loops: CDR1 LGHDT, CDR2 YNNKEL (reference sequence). This CDR3 has 16 amino acids. V gave up 4 bases and J gave up 7 bases; unmatched junction bases: 9. The CDR3 loop reads CASSPRLAGGPTEQYF. CDR3 in DNA: TGTGCCAGCAGCCCGCGACTAGCGGGAGGGCCCACTGAGCAGTACTTC.

The chain joins TRBV6-2 or TRBV6-3 to TRBJ2-5, with D perhaps TRBD2 (5 bases). The germline V gene has CDR1 MNHEY and CDR2 SVGEGT. CDR3 length: 13 amino acids. With 7 bases removed from V and 2 bases from J, the gap between germline ends came to 11 bases. The chain's CDR3 is CASKPDLQETQYF. The CDR3 DNA is TGTGCCAGCAAACCGGACTTACAAGAGACCCAGTACTTC.

The chain links TRBV7-2 to TRBJ1-2; D might be TRBD1 (5 bases). Germline lookup yields CDR1 SGHTA and CDR2 FQGNSA. The V gene lost 0 bases and the J gene lost 0 bases, with 14 bases spanning the gap. This CDR3 spans 17 amino acids. CDR3 amino acids: CASSLALRGRANYGYTF. CDR3 DNA: TGTGCCAGCAGCTTAGCGCTGAGGGGACGGGCTAACTATGGCTACACCTTC. Filled out from reference TRBV7-2 and TRBJ1-2, the complete variable domain reads GAGVSQSPSNKVTEKGKDVELRCDPISGHTALYWYRQSLGQGLEFLIYFQGNSAPDKSGLPSDRFSAERTGGSVSTLTIQRTQQEDSAVYLCASSLALRGRANYGYTFGSGTRLTVV.

The table lists this clonotype with many counts. This sequence joins TRBV5-1 and TRBJ2-1; D may be TRBD2 (6 bases). CDR1 is SGHRS, CDR2 YFSETQ, per germline. CDR3 length: 15 residues. Trimming cost V 4 bases and J 2 bases, with 13 bases left between them. CDR3 DNA sequence: TGCGCCAGCAGCGTCGACGGAGGGACCTACAATGAGCAGTTCTTC. This encodes CASSVDGGTYNEQFF. Variable domain in full (rest from reference TRBV5-1 and TRBJ2-1): KAGVTQTPRYLIKTRGQQVTLSCSPISGHRSVSWYQQTPGQGLQFLFEYFSETQRNKGNFPGRFSGRQFSNSRSEMNVSTLELGDSALYLCASSVDGGTYNEQFFGPGTRLTVL.

V usage is TRBV6-4 and J usage is TRBJ2-1, with 13 nucleotides matching TRBD2. With V trimmed by 3 bases and J by 8 bases, 7 bases remained unmatched. The V gene's germline CDR1 is MRHNA and CDR2 SNTAGT. The CDR3 extends over 16 amino acids. CDR3 nucleotides: TGTGCCAGCAGTGAACGGGGACTAGCGGGACCGGATGAGCAGTTCTTC. It yields the protein CASSERGLAGPDEQFF.

This CDR3 is CSARDLWARGGDTQYF. The CDR3 DNA reads TGCAGTGCTAGAGATCTTTGGGCGAGGGGGGGAGATACGCAGTATTTT. The V and J genes are TRBV20-1 and TRBJ2-3; TRBD2 is a possible D gene (7 bases). Germline V gives CDR1 DFQATT, CDR2 SNEGSKA (reference sequence). This CDR3 has 16 amino acids. The V and J ends lost 0 bases and 5 bases respectively, with 18 bases between them.

This clonotype came up a few times. CDR3 protein: CASSLEGPVDTQYF. CDR3 nucleotides: TGCGCCAGCAGCTTGGAGGGCCCCGTGGATACGCAGTATTTT. The rearrangement joins TRBV5-1 to TRBJ2-3; no clear D. The CDR3 extends over 14 amino acids. V lost 0 bases to trimming and J lost 6 bases, with 11 bases between them. Germline values: CDR1 SGHRS, CDR2 YFSETQ.

This clonotype showed up many times. The J gene is TRBJ2-7, the V gene TRBV7-2, with 8 bases identical to TRBD2. The V gene end was trimmed by 1 base and the J gene end by 6 bases; junction bases not matched to a gene: 11. Germline CDR1 reads SGHTA; CDR2 reads FQGNSA. CDR3 size: 16 residues. The DNA for the CDR3 is TGTGCCAGCAGCTTAGTGTTCGGCGCGGGAGGAGGCGAGCAGTACTTC. It specifies CASSLVFGAGGGEQYF.